The sequence of this T cell receptor beta chain was determined in a study of shared clonotypes between healthy human individuals. Measured with immunoSEQ multiplex PCR; TCRdb has only the in-frame clones, and not every one. In the table there are some 2.1 million clones, 95% of which are singletons. The CDR3 loop spans 12 amino acids. Per the germline V gene, CDR1 is SNHLY and CDR2 is FYNNEI. V was clipped by 6 bases and J by 2 bases, with 7 bases between them. Whole-study findings and limits: Rarefaction showed that sequencing of sorted subsets was incomplete (despite large depth).

As to this clone: Its antigen is as yet unknown.

This TCR was sampled from a man between 18 and 29 years old in good health. What was sequenced was naive CD4+ T cells sorted from blood. The subset here: CD45RA+ positively selected. The chain has TRBV2 and TRBJ2-5; no clear D gene. Here the CDR3 reads CASRRLQETQYF. Here the CDR3 DNA reads TGTGCCAGCAGAAGGCTACAAGAGACCCAGTACTTC.